This is a list of T cell receptor beta chains from one sample in a study of cytotoxic CD8 clonotypes in ibrutinib-treated CLL. The assay was immunoSEQ multiplex PCR, and TCRdb's table has in-frame clones only and misses some. The data show some 100,000 clones, 58% seen once. This specimen consisted of PBMCs, obtained after 24 months of ibrutinib treatment. All receptors derive from a human donor with chronic lymphocytic leukemia. CDR3s include the opening cysteine and the closing phenylalanine or tryptophan. The order of the fields is V gene, D gene, clone size, J gene, CDR3 DNA, CDR3 protein. The D gene is left open where the match is weak. Only some rows state a clone size, as once, few, many or a class for expanded clones.

V gene: TRBV5-1; D gene: TRBD2; clone size: .; J gene: TRBJ2-2; CDR3 DNA: TGCGCCAGCAGCTTGAGCGGGAAGAACACCGGGGAGCTGTTTTTT; CDR3 protein: CASSLSGKNTGELFF
V gene: TRBV18; D gene: .; clone size: .; J gene: TRBJ2-2; CDR3 DNA: TGTGCCAGCTCACCCCTAAGCTTGGCCGGGGAGCTGTTTTTT; CDR3 protein: CASSPLSLAGELFF
V gene: TRBV11-2; D gene: TRBD2; clone size: .; J gene: TRBJ2-4; CDR3 DNA: TGTGCCAGCAGGGATAATTCGGGACTAGCGGGGGGGCGGTACTTC; CDR3 protein: CASRDNSGLAGGRYF
V gene: TRBV5-6; D gene: TRBD1; clone size: few; J gene: TRBJ1-3; CDR3 DNA: TGTGCCAGCAGCCCTACTACAGGGGCCGGAAACACCATATATTTT; CDR3 protein: CASSPTTGAGNTIYF
V gene: TRBV15; D gene: TRBD1; clone size: .; J gene: TRBJ1-1; CDR3 DNA: TGTGCCACCAGCCTCCACAGGGGGCCTAACACTGAAGCTTTCTTT; CDR3 protein: CATSLHRGPNTEAFF
V gene: TRBV30; D gene: TRBD2; clone size: .; J gene: TRBJ2-3; CDR3 DNA: TGTGCCTGGGGCCCGGGGGGGTTGATAAATACGCAGTATTTT; CDR3 protein: CAWGPGGLINTQYF
V gene: TRBV6-1; D gene: .; clone size: few; J gene: TRBJ1-6; CDR3 DNA: TGTGCCACCTGGACTGGGGGACATAATTCACCCCTCCACTTT; CDR3 protein: CATWTGGHNSPLHF
V gene: TRBV7-2; D gene: TRBD1; clone size: .; J gene: TRBJ1-1; CDR3 DNA: TGTGCCAGCAGCTCAGCCCGGGACAGGGTAAAAGCTTTCTTT; CDR3 protein: CASSSARDRVKAFF
V gene: TRBV11-3; D gene: TRBD1; clone size: .; J gene: TRBJ2-7; CDR3 DNA: TGTGCCAGCAGCTACCAGACAGGGACCACCTCCCACGAGCAGTACTTC; CDR3 protein: CASSYQTGTTSHEQYF
V gene: TRBV13; D gene: TRBD1; clone size: .; J gene: TRBJ2-1; CDR3 DNA: TGTGCCAGCAGACTCTTAGGGACAGGGGCCTACAATGAGCAGTTCTTC; CDR3 protein: CASRLLGTGAYNEQFF
V gene: TRBV10-3; D gene: .; clone size: .; J gene: TRBJ1-1; CDR3 DNA: TGTGCCATCAGCTCCCAGGAGAACACTGAAGCTTTCTTT; CDR3 protein: CAISSQENTEAFF
V gene: TRBV18; D gene: .; clone size: many; J gene: TRBJ1-1; CDR3 DNA: TGTGCCAGCTCACCGCTTGAAGGGGGGGAAGCTTTCTTT; CDR3 protein: CASSPLEGGEAFF
V gene: TRBV7-2; D gene: .; clone size: .; J gene: TRBJ2-7; CDR3 DNA: TGTGCCAGCAGCGTGCTCGGGGTAAGGTACGAGCAGTACTTC; CDR3 protein: CASSVLGVRYEQYF
V gene: TRBV19; D gene: .; clone size: .; J gene: TRBJ2-5; CDR3 DNA: TGTGCCAGTCAGTATAGCCTAGGGGAGACCCAGTACTTC; CDR3 protein: CASQYSLGETQYF
V gene: TRBV29-1; D gene: .; clone size: .; J gene: TRBJ2-2; CDR3 DNA: TGCAGCGTAGCCAGATCCGGCGGGGAGCTGTTTTTT; CDR3 protein: CSVARSGGELFF
V gene: TRBV4-3; D gene: .; clone size: few; J gene: TRBJ2-2; CDR3 DNA: TGCGCCAGCAGCCAAACAGGAGGGAACACCGGGGAGCTGTTTTTT; CDR3 protein: CASSQTGGNTGELFF
V gene: TRBV25-1; D gene: .; clone size: few; J gene: TRBJ2-5; CDR3 DNA: TGTGCCAGCAGTGTAAAAGAGACCCAGTACTTC; CDR3 protein: CASSVKETQYF
V gene: TRBV5-6; D gene: TRBD1; clone size: .; J gene: TRBJ1-2; CDR3 DNA: TGTGCCAGCAGCCCGGACAGGGAGAACTATGGCTACACCTTC; CDR3 protein: CASSPDRENYGYTF
V gene: TRBV10-3; D gene: .; clone size: .; J gene: TRBJ2-3; CDR3 DNA: TGTGCCATCAGCCCCGAGGGCGGGACCGTCTCCCGAAGCACAGATACGCAGTATTTT; CDR3 protein: CAISPEGGTVSRSTDTQYF
V gene: TRBV9; D gene: .; clone size: .; J gene: TRBJ2-7; CDR3 DNA: TGTGCCAGCAGCGTAGGGGCGTGGGACATTGGCAGCTACGAGCAGTACTTC; CDR3 protein: CASSVGAWDIGSYEQYF
V gene: TRBV2; D gene: .; clone size: .; J gene: TRBJ2-7; CDR3 DNA: TGTGCCAGCAGTGTGGCGGGGACCTACGAGCAGTACTTC; CDR3 protein: CASSVAGTYEQYF
V gene: TRBV29-1; D gene: TRBD1; clone size: .; J gene: TRBJ2-1; CDR3 DNA: TGCAGCGTTGTGGGGGACAGGGCCTCCTACAATGAGCAGTTCTTC; CDR3 protein: CSVVGDRASYNEQFF
V gene: TRBV6-6; D gene: .; clone size: few; J gene: TRBJ2-7; CDR3 DNA: TGTGCCAGCAGTTACCCCCGATACGAGCAGTACTTC; CDR3 protein: CASSYPRYEQYF
V gene: TRBV30; D gene: TRBD1; clone size: .; J gene: TRBJ1-1; CDR3 DNA: TGTGCCTGGGACACAGGGGTAGAATTCGAAGCTTTCTTT; CDR3 protein: CAWDTGVEFEAFF